This record concerns one TCR beta chain sequence. PCR amplification relied on 60 Vbeta primers (plus 13 Jbeta primers). Clones were sequenced by immunoSEQ multiplex PCR, and TCRdb holds only the in-frame ones, with some missing. The data contain 120,000 to 150,000 clones, around 79% of them singletons. The data derive from a study of cytomegalovirus exposure and HLA in healthy donors. The CDR3 totals 19 residues. Germline V gene lookup returns CDR1 SQVTM and CDR2 ANQGSEA. V lost 6 bases, J lost 2 bases, and 21 bases stayed unmatched. The sequence was collected from a male donor in good health and CMV-seronegative. The chain has TRBV29-1 and TRBJ1-5, with 8 bases identical to TRBD1. The sample consisted of PBMCs. CDR3: CSVKRLPLRADRGNQPQHF. CDR3 sequence (DNA): TGCAGCGTCAAAAGATTACCTTTGAGGGCGGACAGGGGCAATCAGCCCCAGCATTTT.